Listed below are T cell receptor beta chains from one sample, sequenced in a study of blood T cells in healthy people across ages. Each CDR3 protein gets one entry after TCRdb re-called the 5' RACE reads with MiXCR. The top ten hold over 20% of the sample, which has about 800,000 distinct CDR3 sequences, roughly 60% seen once. Sequencing used blood. Receptor source: a man aged 25-40 years in good health. Each CDR3 is given with its conserved first and last residue. The D gene is left open where the match is weak. Expanded clones are given a class, and other clones once, few, many or no size at all.

NA NA TRBJ2-1 TRBV20-1 TGCAGTGCTTGGAACCCGGGACACTTCCAGTTCTTC CSAWNPGHFQFF
NA NA TRBJ1-1 TRBV6-5 TGTGCCAGCAGGTCCCAGCTCGGGGGACTGGAAGCTTTCTTT CASRSQLGGLEAFF
NA NA TRBJ2-5 TRBV5-1 TGCGCCAGCAGCTCACAGGGGAGGGAGCAGTACTTC CASSSQGREQYF
NA NA TRBJ2-4 TRBV20-1 TGCAGCACCCGGGTGCTAGCCAAAAACATTCAGTACTTC CSTRVLAKNIQYF
NA NA TRBJ2-7 TRBV6-5 TGTGCCATCTCGGACGGGGATAGAGGGGAGCAGTACTTC CAISDGDRGEQYF
NA NA TRBJ2-5 TRBV20-1 TGCAGTGCTAGGGACAGGGAAGCGGGAGTTTGGGAGACCCAGTACTTC CSARDREAGVWETQYF
NA NA TRBJ2-3 TRBV12-3/TRBV12-4 TGTGCCAGCAGCCCAGAGCATGGAGTAGCAGATACGCAGTATTTT CASSPEHGVADTQYF
NA once TRBJ2-7 TRBV4-3 TGCGCCAGCAGCCAAGATTTACTAGTCTACGAGCAGTACTTC CASSQDLLVYEQYF
NA few TRBJ2-1 TRBV6-6 TGTGCCAGCAGCCCGCCCGGGCTTCAGGGGTTCTTC CASSPPGLQGFF
NA NA TRBJ2-7 TRBV9 TGTGCCAGCAGCGAGGGGAGTAGGGGCGGGCGACAGTACGAGCAGTACTTC CASSEGSRGGRQYEQYF
TRBD2 NA TRBJ2-3 TRBV6-6 TGTGCCAGCAGTCTCGGCGGGACTAACACAGATACGCAGTATTTT CASSLGGTNTDTQYF
NA few TRBJ2-1 TRBV10-3 TGTGCCATCAGTGAGGCAGGGGTTCTGGTCCGGAATGAGCAGTTCTTC CAISEAGVLVRNEQFF
NA NA TRBJ1-1 TRBV6-6 TGTGCCAGCAGAACACAGCCGATGAACACTGAAGCTTTCTTT CASRTQPMNTEAFF
NA few TRBJ1-1 TRBV29-1 TGCAGCGTTGACAACAGGAACACTGAAGCTTTCTTT CSVDNRNTEAFF
TRBD1 NA TRBJ1-2 TRBV20-1 TGCAGTGCTCCGAGGATAAGCACAGGGGGCTATGGCTACACCTTC CSAPRISTGGYGYTF
TRBD2 few TRBJ2-5 TRBV6-5 TGTGCCAGCAGTATTAGCGGGAGAGAGACCCAGTACTTC CASSISGRETQYF
NA many TRBJ1-4 TRBV6-1 TGTGCCAGCAGCACCGAACGGGGAGGAGGCCCTTCCGAACTGTTTTTT CASSTERGGGPSELFF
NA few TRBJ2-5 TRBV28 TGTGCCAGCAGTCCAAAATTGCGCTGGAGAGAGACCCAGTACTTC CASSPKLRWRETQYF
NA NA TRBJ2-1 TRBV5-5 TGTGCCAGCAGCTCCCGGGGCTCTGTCGACAATGAGCAGTTCTTC CASSSRGSVDNEQFF
TRBD1 NA TRBJ2-7 TRBV5-6 TGTGCCAGCAGCTCCCGGGACAGGGTTTTATACGAGCAGTACTTC CASSSRDRVLYEQYF
NA NA TRBJ2-5 TRBV2 TGTGCCAGCTGGGCAGGGATGGAGACCCAGTACTTC CASWAGMETQYF
NA NA TRBJ2-7 TRBV5-1 TGCGCCAGCAGCCCCTCACGGACTTCGCGGGAGCAGTACTTC CASSPSRTSREQYF
NA few TRBJ2-3 TRBV7-2 TGTGCCAGCAGCTTCAGCGCAGGGCTCACAGATACGCAGTATTTT CASSFSAGLTDTQYF
NA NA TRBJ2-4 TRBV6-1 TGTGCCAGCATGATACCGGGAAACATTCAGTACTTC CASMIPGNIQYF
TRBD1 once TRBJ1-6 TRBV5-5 TGTGCCAGCAGACCCGACAGGGATTTCTCACCCCTCCACTTT CASRPDRDFSPLHF
TRBD1 NA TRBJ2-3 TRBV10-3 TGTGCCATCAGTGTTCCGGGACAGGGCTCAGATACGCAGTATTTT CAISVPGQGSDTQYF
NA NA TRBJ2-6 TRBV12-3/TRBV12-4 TGTGCCAGCAGTCCCTCGACCTCTGGGGCCAACGTCCTGACTTTC CASSPSTSGANVLTF
NA NA TRBJ2-7 TRBV29-1 TGCAGCGCCCCTGGGCTTTCGGGCAATTCCTACAATGAGCAGTACTTC CSAPGLSGNSYNEQYF
NA NA TRBJ2-2 TRBV10-3 TGTGCCATCAGGGTGCGGACCGGGGAGCTGTTTTTT CAIRVRTGELFF
NA NA TRBJ1-2 TRBV5-1 TGCGCCAGCAGCTTGGTGGCGTATTCGGAGTATGGCTACACCTTC CASSLVAYSEYGYTF
NA NA TRBJ2-1 TRBV24-1 TGTGCCACCAGTGGCCCTACCCGCAATGAGCAGTTCTTC CATSGPTRNEQFF
NA once TRBJ1-1 TRBV6-1 TGTGCCAGCAAGACCCAACCGAACACGGAAGCTTTCTTT CASKTQPNTEAFF
TRBD2 few TRBJ2-1 TRBV6-2/TRBV6-3 TGTGCCAGCAGTGCCCGACTAGCGGGAGGGCCCCCCCACAATGAGCAGTTCTTC CASSARLAGGPPHNEQFF
TRBD1 NA TRBJ1-2 TRBV6-6 TGTGCCAGCGTGGACAGGATTAACTATGGCTACACCTTC CASVDRINYGYTF
TRBD2 NA TRBJ2-1 TRBV5-1 TGCGCCAGCAGCATCGTTCTAGCGGGATCCTACAATGAGCAGTTCTTC CASSIVLAGSYNEQFF
NA once TRBJ1-1 TRBV6-5 TGTGCCAGCAGCTCGTCAGCTGAATCGACTGAAGCTTTCTTT CASSSSAESTEAFF
TRBD2 NA TRBJ2-1 TRBV13 TGTGCCAGCAGCACACCGACTAGCGCGGGGGCCGATGAGCAGTTCTTC CASSTPTSAGADEQFF
NA few TRBJ2-1 TRBV5-1 TGCGCCAGCAGCTTGGTACCCGGGGCCAATGAGCAGTTCTTC CASSLVPGANEQFF
TRBD2 NA TRBJ2-1 TRBV20-1 TGCAGTGCTCCCGAGGCGGGGGTCTACAATGAGCAGTTCTTC CSAPEAGVYNEQFF
NA NA TRBJ2-5 TRBV7-2 TGTGCCAGCAGCACGTCCGGGGTACAAGAGACCCAGTACTTC CASSTSGVQETQYF
TRBD2 NA TRBJ2-5 TRBV7-3 TGTGCCAGCAGCTTCAGGACTAGCGGGAGGGGAGGAGAGACCCAGTACTTC CASSFRTSGRGGETQYF
TRBD2 NA TRBJ2-1 TRBV6-2/TRBV6-3 TGTGCCAGCAACGTAAGGGAAAGCGGGACGGACAATGAGCAGTTCTTC CASNVRESGTDNEQFF
NA NA TRBJ2-5 TRBV6-6 TGTGCCAGCAGTGTCCCGGGACCTCAAGAGACCCAGTACTTC CASSVPGPQETQYF
TRBD2 NA TRBJ2-3 TRBV20-1 TGCAGTGCCAACCAACCCGGGGGGACCACAGATACGCAGTATTTT CSANQPGGTTDTQYF
NA NA TRBJ2-7 TRBV20-1 TGCAGTGCTAGTCAAGGGAGAACCTACGAGCAGTACTTC CSASQGRTYEQYF
NA NA TRBJ1-2 TRBV29-1 TGCCGCGTTGATCGGGCAAACGGCTACACCTTC CRVDRANGYTF
NA NA TRBJ1-5 TRBV12-3/TRBV12-4 TGTGCCAGCTCAAACGGGCAGCCCCAGCATTTT CASSNGQPQHF
NA NA TRBJ2-6 TRBV4-3 TGCGCCAGCAGCCGCCCAGGATCATCTGGGGCCAACGTCCTGACTTTC CASSRPGSSGANVLTF
NA once TRBJ1-2 TRBV6-5 TGTGCCAGCATGGGTCAGAAGAGTATAGACTATGGCTACACCTTC CASMGQKSIDYGYTF
NA NA TRBJ1-1 TRBV25-1 TGTGCCAGCAGAGCAGGGTGGAAAGCTTTCTTT CASRAGWKAFF